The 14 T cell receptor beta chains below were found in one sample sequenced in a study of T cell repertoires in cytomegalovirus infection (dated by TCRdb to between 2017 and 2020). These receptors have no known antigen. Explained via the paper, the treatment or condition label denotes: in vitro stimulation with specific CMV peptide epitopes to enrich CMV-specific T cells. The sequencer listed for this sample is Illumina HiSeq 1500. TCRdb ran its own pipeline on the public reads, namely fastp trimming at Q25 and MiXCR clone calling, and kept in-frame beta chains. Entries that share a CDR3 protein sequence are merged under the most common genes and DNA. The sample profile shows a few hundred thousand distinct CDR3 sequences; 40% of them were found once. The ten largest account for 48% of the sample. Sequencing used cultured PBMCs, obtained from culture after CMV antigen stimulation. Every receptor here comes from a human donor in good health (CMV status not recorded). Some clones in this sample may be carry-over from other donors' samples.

The CDR3 DNA follows: TGTGCCAGCAGCCGCTCCGACAGGGGAGGTCAGCCCCAGCATTTT. This sequence encodes CASSRSDRGGQPQHF. This chain connects TRBV6-2 or TRBV6-3 to TRBJ1-5; TRBD1 matches 8 bases. CDR1 is MNHEY and CDR2 is SVGEGT in the germline V gene. CDR3 length: 15 amino acids. The V gene end was trimmed by 6 bases and the J gene end by 6 bases; junction bases not matched to a gene: 10.

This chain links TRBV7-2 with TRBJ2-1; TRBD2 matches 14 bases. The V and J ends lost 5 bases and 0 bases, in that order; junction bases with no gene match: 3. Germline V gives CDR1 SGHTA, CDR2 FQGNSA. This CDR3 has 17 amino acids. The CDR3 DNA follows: TGTGCCAGCAGCCCGGGGACTAGCGGGAGCTCCTACAATGAGCAGTTCTTC. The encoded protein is CASSPGTSGSSYNEQFF.

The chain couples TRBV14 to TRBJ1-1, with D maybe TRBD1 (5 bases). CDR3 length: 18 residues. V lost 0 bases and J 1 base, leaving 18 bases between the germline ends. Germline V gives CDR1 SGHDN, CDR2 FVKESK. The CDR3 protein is CASSQDRLGRGGNTEAFF. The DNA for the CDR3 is TGTGCCAGCAGCCAAGATAGGTTGGGTCGGGGGGGGAACACTGAAGCTTTCTTT.

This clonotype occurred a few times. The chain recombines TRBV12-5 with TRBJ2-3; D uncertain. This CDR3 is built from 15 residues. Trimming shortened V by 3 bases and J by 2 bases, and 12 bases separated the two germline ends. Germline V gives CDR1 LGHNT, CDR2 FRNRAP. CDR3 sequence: CASGFNPTVTDTQYF. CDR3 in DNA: TGTGCTAGTGGTTTCAACCCGACCGTCACAGATACGCAGTATTTT.

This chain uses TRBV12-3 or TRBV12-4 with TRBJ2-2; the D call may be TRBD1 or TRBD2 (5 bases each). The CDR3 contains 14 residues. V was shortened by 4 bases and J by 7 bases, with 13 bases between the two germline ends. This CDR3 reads CASSWGTGYGELFF. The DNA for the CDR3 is TGTGCCAGCAGTTGGGGGACCGGGTACGGGGAGCTGTTTTTT.

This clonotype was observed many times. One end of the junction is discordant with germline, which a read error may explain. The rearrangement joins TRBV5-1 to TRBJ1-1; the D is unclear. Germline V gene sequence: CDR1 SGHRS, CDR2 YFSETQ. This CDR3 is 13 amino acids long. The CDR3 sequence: CASSLAGNTEAFF. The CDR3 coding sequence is TGTGCCAGCAGCTTAGCAGGGAACACTGAAGCTTTCTTT.

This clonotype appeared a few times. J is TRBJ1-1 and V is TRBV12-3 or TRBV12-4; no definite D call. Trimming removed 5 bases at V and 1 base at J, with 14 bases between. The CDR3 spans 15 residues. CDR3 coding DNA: TGTGCCAGCAGTCGATATGTGGGGAGGAACACTGAAGCTTTCTTT. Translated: CASSRYVGRNTEAFF.

This chain's CDR3 is CASSDGTSGRYTDTQYF. The CDR3, as DNA: TGTGCCAGCAGTGATGGGACTAGCGGGAGATACACAGATACGCAGTATTTT. The chain combines TRBV6-2 or TRBV6-3 with TRBJ2-3; TRBD2 aligns across 14 bases. Germline V gene sequence: CDR1 MNHEY, CDR2 SVGEGT. Trimming at V came to 5 bases and at J to 2 bases, leaving 6 bases not matched to a gene. The CDR3 runs to 17 residues.

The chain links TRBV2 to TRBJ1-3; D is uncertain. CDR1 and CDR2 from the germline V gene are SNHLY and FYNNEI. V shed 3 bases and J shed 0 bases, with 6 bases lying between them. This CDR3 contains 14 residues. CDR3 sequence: CASSDRSSGNTIYF. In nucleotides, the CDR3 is TGTGCCAGCAGTGACCGCTCCTCTGGAAACACCATATATTTT.

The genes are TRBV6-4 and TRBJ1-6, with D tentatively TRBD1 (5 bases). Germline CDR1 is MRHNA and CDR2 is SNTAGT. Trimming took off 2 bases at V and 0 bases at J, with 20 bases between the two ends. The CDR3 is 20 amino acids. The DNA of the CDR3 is TGTGCCAGCAGTGACCCTGGCGGGGACCCCAGGAGCTCCTATAATTCACCCCTCCACTTT. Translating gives CASSDPGGDPRSSYNSPLHF.

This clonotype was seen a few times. CDR3 DNA: TGTGCCAGCCCCGGACAGGGCTACGAGCAGTACTTC. This gives the protein CASPGQGYEQYF. This rearrangement joins TRBV6-1 to TRBJ2-7, with 8 positions matching TRBD1. Germline assignment: CDR1 MNHNS and CDR2 SASEGT. Unmatched junction bases numbered 3, after V lost 8 bases and J lost 3 bases. The CDR3 spans 12 residues.

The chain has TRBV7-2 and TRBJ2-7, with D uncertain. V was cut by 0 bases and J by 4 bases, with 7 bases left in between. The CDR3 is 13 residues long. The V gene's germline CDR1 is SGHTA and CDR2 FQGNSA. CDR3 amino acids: CASSLAHRYEQYF. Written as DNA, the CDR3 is TGTGCCAGCAGCTTAGCACACAGATACGAGCAGTACTTC.

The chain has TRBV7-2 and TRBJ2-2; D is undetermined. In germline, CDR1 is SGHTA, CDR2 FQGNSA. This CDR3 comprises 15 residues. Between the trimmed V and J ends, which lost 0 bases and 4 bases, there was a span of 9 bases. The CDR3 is CASSLAFSGTGELFF. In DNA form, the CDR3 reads TGTGCCAGCAGCTTAGCCTTTAGTGGCACCGGGGAGCTGTTTTTT.

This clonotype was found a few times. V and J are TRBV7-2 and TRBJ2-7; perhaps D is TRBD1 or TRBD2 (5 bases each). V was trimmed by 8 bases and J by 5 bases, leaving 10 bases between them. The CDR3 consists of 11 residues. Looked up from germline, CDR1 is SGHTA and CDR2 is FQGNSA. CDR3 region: CASGRGHEQYF. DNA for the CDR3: TGTGCCAGCGGCCGGGGCCACGAGCAGTACTTC.